This TCR beta chain is drawn from a study of OX40 agonist ivuxolimab in advanced cancers. Study at large: Intravenous ivuxolimab was administered to patients every 2 weeks at 0.01 to 10 mg/kg. Head and neck, renal cell, melanoma or hepatocellular carcinoma were the cancers that dose-escalation patients had.

In regard to this clone: With a far larger clone one base away, a read error is the likely cause.

Assay used: immunoSEQ multiplex PCR; TCRdb lists only in-frame clones, some missing. The sample includes 55,000 to 70,000 clones, approximately 82% of them seen just once. The clonotype originates from an adult with an advanced solid tumor such as melanoma, head and neck, liver or kidney cancer. Sequenced here: CD4+ or CD8+ T cells sorted from blood, sampled in a trial of the OX40 agonist ivuxolimab.

CDR3 loop: CASSLWSGSGEQYF. Written as DNA, the CDR3 is TGCGCCAGCAGCTTATGGTCAGGGTCCGGGGAGCAGTACTTC. This chain uses TRBV5-1 with TRBJ2-7, with D possibly matching TRBD1 (5 bases). CDR1 and CDR2 (germline): SGHRS, YFSETQ. V lost 2 bases and J 7 bases, leaving 16 bases between the germline ends. The CDR3 contains 14 residues. Full variable domain (remainder filled in from reference TRBV5-1 and TRBJ2-7): KAGVTQTPRYLIKTRGQQVTLSCSPISGHRSVSWYQQTPGQGLQFLFEYFSETQRNKGNFPGRFSGRQFSNSRSEMNVSTLELGDSALYLCASSLWSGSGEQYFGPGTRLTVT.